Shown below are 23 T cell receptor beta chains from a single sample sequenced in a study of shared clonotypes between healthy human individuals. TCRdb keeps only in-frame clones here, not all; method: immunoSEQ multiplex PCR. The sample has fewer than 1.8 million clones, about 98.5% seen once; the top ten hold approximately 0.4%. The sequencing sample was made of naive CD4+ T cells sorted from blood. The subset: CD45RA+ positively selected. The receptors were sampled from a man aged 25 to 45 in good health.

The chain links TRBV18 to TRBJ2-7; TRBD1 aligns across 9 bases. The CDR3 contains 16 residues. V lost 4 bases to trimming and J lost 7 bases; unmatched junction nucleotides: 14. The germline V gene encodes CDR1 KGHSH and CDR2 LQKENI. The DNA for the CDR3 is TGTGCCAGCTCACGGACACCGGGACAGGGATTACTTGAGCAGTACTTC. This encodes CASSRTPGQGLLEQYF. The whole variable domain, remainder taken from reference TRBV18 and TRBJ2-7, is NAGVMQNPRHLVRRRGQEARLRCSPMKGHSHVYWYRQLPEEGLKFMVYLQKENIIDESGMPKERFSAEFPKEGPSILRIQQVVRGDSAAYFCASSRTPGQGLLEQYFGPGTRLTVT.

This chain uses TRBV9 with TRBJ2-2; D unresolved. Germline values: CDR1 SGDLS, CDR2 YYNGEE. The CDR3 contains 14 residues. The V end lost 4 bases, the J end lost 0 bases, and 7 bases lay between the germline ends. The CDR3 is CASSFSSNTGELFF. DNA for the CDR3: TGTGCCAGCAGCTTCTCCTCGAACACCGGGGAGCTGTTTTTT.

V is TRBV7-2 and J is TRBJ2-7; D gene ambiguous. Germline CDR1 and CDR2: SGHTA and FQGNSA. The CDR3 has 14 residues. Trimming pared 3 bases from V and 7 bases from J, leaving 16 bases between. Written as DNA, the CDR3 is TGTGCCAGCAGCTTCGGGCGAAGTATTAAGGAGCAGTACTTC. This codes for CASSFGRSIKEQYF.

The CDR3 sequence is CASSPRTSGSSTRTDTQYF. In DNA form, the CDR3 reads TGCGCCAGCAGCCCCCGGACTAGCGGGAGTTCCACCCGCACAGATACGCAGTATTTT. This chain connects TRBV5-1 to TRBJ2-3; 13 nucleotides match TRBD2. CDR1 SGHRS and CDR2 YFSETQ come from the germline V gene. This CDR3 is 19 amino acids long. V lost 4 bases and J lost 1; bases outside the gene matches: 12. Combining the CDR3 with reference TRBV5-1 and TRBJ2-3 gives the whole variable domain KAGVTQTPRYLIKTRGQQVTLSCSPISGHRSVSWYQQTPGQGLQFLFEYFSETQRNKGNFPGRFSGRQFSNSRSEMNVSTLELGDSALYLCASSPRTSGSSTRTDTQYFGPGTRLTVL.

This chain connects TRBV7-9 to TRBJ2-1, with D perhaps matching TRBD2 (6 bases). Germline V gene data show CDR1 as SEHNR and CDR2 as FQNEAQ (reference sequence). The CDR3 length is 16 residues. V was cut by 1 base and J by 7 bases, with 17 bases left in between. The CDR3 sequence: CASSLVIPGEHNEQFF. As DNA, the CDR3 is TGTGCCAGCAGCTTAGTGATACCGGGGGAACATAATGAGCAGTTCTTC.

V usage is TRBV5-1 and J usage is TRBJ1-1; no clear D. Trimming cost V 0 bases and J 1 base, with 7 bases left between them. Germline CDR1 reads SGHRS; CDR2 reads YFSETQ. This CDR3 is 14 amino acids long. The CDR3 DNA reads as TGCGCCAGCAGCTTGGGAGTCCAGAACACTGAAGCTTTCTTT. Translated: CASSLGVQNTEAFF.

The chain has TRBV20-1 and TRBJ2-3; no reliable D call. Between the trimmed V and J ends, which lost 3 bases and 6 bases, there was a span of 7 bases. The CDR3 sequence is 11 residues long. Germline V gene sequence: CDR1 DFQATT, CDR2 SNEGSKA (reference sequence). The CDR3 DNA reads TGCAGTGCTAGTGAGTCGGATACGCAGTATTTT. Amino acid sequence: CSASESDTQYF.

This clone was counted once. The identical CDR3 is also encoded by other nucleotide sequences in the sample. The chain has TRBV11-2 and TRBJ2-7; 11 bases are a match to TRBD1. Per germline, CDR1 SGHAT and CDR2 FQNNGV. The CDR3 sequence is 14 residues long. V was pared by 5 bases and J by 3 bases, with 3 bases of the junction left unmatched. The CDR3 DNA is TGTGCCAGCAGCAGGACAGGGGGCATCTACGAGCAGTACTTC. The encoded protein is CASSRTGGIYEQYF.

The CDR3 bases are TGTGCCAGCAGTTATCGGGACAGGGGTGGCTACACCTTC. It yields the protein CASSYRDRGGYTF. V gene TRBV6-5 combines with J gene TRBJ1-2, with TRBD1 identical over 10 bases. The ends lost 3 bases at V and 7 bases at J; junction bases unmatched: 2. Germline assignment: CDR1 MNHEY and CDR2 SVGAGI. This CDR3 is 13 amino acids long.

The J gene is TRBJ2-1, the V gene TRBV7-9, with D uncertain. The CDR3 is made up of 14 amino acids. The germline V and J ends were trimmed by 0 bases and 13 bases, with 16 bases remaining between them. The germline V gene has CDR1 SEHNR and CDR2 FQNEAQ (reference sequence). As DNA, the CDR3 is TGTGCCAGCAGCTTAGCGGGCCATCCCCTGCGTCAGTTCTTC. Encoded protein: CASSLAGHPLRQFF.

The chain links TRBV18 to TRBJ1-3, with D possibly TRBD1 on 6 matching bases. V dropped 1 base and J dropped 1 base, with 20 bases sitting between them. This CDR3 is 19 amino acids long. Germline assignment: CDR1 KGHSH and CDR2 LQKENI. The CDR3 bases are TGTGCCAGCTCACCACTTCCACCCTTTCCAGGGGAATCTGGAAACACCATATATTTT. Translating it yields CASSPLPPFPGESGNTIYF.

In the case of this clone: The sample contains more than one DNA sequence encoding this CDR3. The rearrangement uses TRBV5-1 and TRBJ2-3; 9 bases fit TRBD1. The CDR3 covers 14 residues. Per germline, CDR1 SGHRS and CDR2 YFSETQ. The trim removed 4 bases at V and 1 base at J, leaving 1 base unmatched. The CDR3 coding sequence is TGCGCCAGCAGCCGGGACAGGGGCACAGATACGCAGTATTTT. It yields the protein CASSRDRGTDTQYF.

As concerns this clone: Germline is not matched at one junction end, which may reflect a read error. This rearrangement joins TRBV7-7 to TRBJ2-3, with 10 nucleotides matching TRBD2. The CDR3 has 16 amino acids. CDR1 is SSHAT and CDR2 is FNYEAQ in the germline V gene (reference sequence). The CDR3 region is CASSPRRTSGTDTQYF. Here the CDR3 DNA reads TGTGCTAGCAGTCCACGGCGGACTAGCGGAACAGATACGCAGTATTTT.

The chain uses TRBV5-4 and TRBJ2-1; the D gene is possibly TRBD2 (6 bases). This CDR3 contains 17 residues. The germline V gene encodes CDR1 SGHNT and CDR2 YYREEE (reference sequence). The V and J ends lost 2 bases and 0 bases respectively, with 15 bases between them. Here the CDR3 reads CASSFIGGGISYNEQFF. As DNA, the CDR3 is TGTGCCAGCAGCTTTATCGGGGGAGGAATCTCCTACAATGAGCAGTTCTTC. The entire variable domain, with the rest obtained from reference TRBV5-4 and TRBJ2-1, is as follows: ETGVTQSPTHLIKTRGQQVTLRCSSQSGHNTVSWYQQALGQGPQFIFQYYREEENGRGNFPPRFSGLQFPNYSSELNVNALELDDSALYLCASSFIGGGISYNEQFFGPGTRLTVL.

With regard to this clone: The sample carries other DNA sequences with the same CDR3. The chain carries TRBV18 and TRBJ2-3; D is unresolved. CDR1 KGHSH and CDR2 LQKENI come from the germline V gene. V was shortened by 6 bases and J by 2 bases, with 6 bases between the two germline ends. This CDR3 has 12 amino acids. CDR3 coding DNA: TGTGCCAGCTCCCCAGACACAGATACGCAGTATTTT. Its translation: CASSPDTDTQYF.

The V and J genes are TRBV28 and TRBJ2-4; 8 bases map to TRBD2. Unmatched junction bases numbered 6, after V lost 6 bases and J lost 2 bases. CDR1 is MDHEN and CDR2 is SYDVKM in the germline V gene. The CDR3 is 15 residues long. CDR3 sequence: CASSGGGWTKNIQYF. CDR3 DNA sequence: TGTGCCAGCAGCGGGGGGGGCTGGACCAAAAACATTCAGTACTTC.

J is TRBJ2-3 and V is TRBV6-1; 9 bases agree with TRBD2. The germline gives CDR1 MNHNS, CDR2 SASEGT. Trimming removed 2 bases from V and 14 bases from J; junction bases left unmatched: 2. The CDR3 length is 11 residues. The CDR3 DNA reads TGTGCCAGCAGTGAACCGGGACTAGCGTATTTT. Protein sequence: CASSEPGLAYF.

CDR3 nucleotide sequence: TGCAGCGTTGAACTGGTGTTAGAGGGGAACGGGGAGCTGTTTTTT. Translating it yields CSVELVLEGNGELFF. The rearrangement joins TRBV29-1 to TRBJ2-2; D may correspond to TRBD1 or TRBD2 (5 bases each). This CDR3 region has 15 residues. V gave up 2 bases and J gave up 7 bases, with 17 bases separating them. Germline V CDR1 and CDR2: SQVTM, ANQGSEA.

This clone was counted a single time. In DNA, the CDR3 is TGCGCCAGCAGCCAAGATCCCCCGGGGAGAGGCTACACCTTC. Residues: CASSQDPPGRGYTF. This chain connects TRBV4-3 to TRBJ1-2; D gene uncertain. The V gene lost 0 bases and the J gene lost 8 bases, with 13 bases spanning the gap. The length of the CDR3 is 14 residues. CDR1 is LGHNA and CDR2 is YSLEER in the germline V gene.

The chain links TRBV9 to TRBJ2-1; TRBD2 matches at 14 bases. The CDR3 length is 17 residues. With 0 bases clipped from V and 8 bases from J, the junction kept 7 bases outside the gene matches. Germline V gives CDR1 SGDLS, CDR2 YYNGEE. CDR3 amino acids: CASSVGQGLAGAHEQFF. The CDR3 DNA reads TGTGCCAGCAGCGTAGGACAGGGACTAGCGGGAGCACATGAGCAGTTCTTC. Combining the CDR3 with reference TRBV9 and TRBJ2-1 gives the whole variable domain DSGVTQTPKHLITATGQRVTLRCSPRSGDLSVYWYQQSLDQGLQFLIQYYNGEERAKGNILERFSAQQFPDLHSELNLSSLELGDSALYFCASSVGQGLAGAHEQFFGPGTRLTVL.

The CDR3 DNA sequence: TGTGCCAGCAGGAGGGGAGCTGACACTGAAGCTTTCTTT. It codes for CASRRGADTEAFF. The V and J genes are TRBV28 and TRBJ1-1; D perhaps matches TRBD1 (5 bases). The V end lost 6 bases, the J end lost 3 bases, and 11 bases lay between the germline ends. This CDR3 is built from 13 residues. Germline CDR1 and CDR2: MDHEN and SYDVKM.

The gene calls are TRBV7-9 and TRBJ2-7, with D perhaps TRBD1 (6 bases). Germline V gives CDR1 SEHNR, CDR2 FQNEAQ (reference sequence). Trimming stripped 2 bases from V and 7 bases from J, with 18 bases between. The CDR3 runs to 15 residues. The CDR3 spells CASSLPDRPSVEQYF. In DNA form, the CDR3 reads TGTGCCAGCAGCTTACCGGACAGACCCTCCGTAGAGCAGTACTTC.

The V gene is TRBV7-2, the J gene TRBJ1-2; 7 bases fit TRBD1. Germline lookup yields CDR1 SGHTA and CDR2 FQGNSA. With 5 bases clipped from V and 5 bases from J, the junction kept 8 bases outside the gene matches. This CDR3 has 14 amino acids. CDR3 region: CASSPAGTAYGYTF. The CDR3 DNA reads TGTGCCAGCAGCCCCGCCGGGACAGCTTATGGCTACACCTTC.